Listed below are T cell receptor beta chains from one sample, sequenced in a study of identifying expanded T cells in peripheral blood. The data were produced by immunoSEQ multiplex PCR, yet TCRdb's version contains in-frame clones alone and is incomplete. The data hold approximately 100,000 clones, with approximately 90% observed a single time. Sequencing input: blood. These TCRs come from a person between 18 and 69 years old in good health. The CDR3 runs from the conserved cysteine through the conserved F or W. Each record gives: J gene, clone size, D gene, V gene, CDR3 protein, CDR3 DNA. The D gene is left open where the match is weak. Clone sizes are given selectively: once, few, many, or a class where the clone is expanded.

>TRBJ2-7|.|.|TRBV29-1
CSVVQGPYEQYF
TGCAGCGTGGTACAGGGCCCCTACGAGCAGTACTTC
>TRBJ2-2|.|TRBD1|TRBV10-3
CATSDRANANTGELFF
TGTGCCACCTCGGACAGGGCCAACGCGAACACCGGGGAGCTGTTTTTT
>TRBJ1-1|.|TRBD1|TRBV11-3
CASSFRDRPDEAFF
TGTGCCAGCAGCTTTCGGGACAGACCGGATGAAGCTTTCTTT
>TRBJ1-1|.|.|TRBV6-6
CASTARQANTEAFF
TGTGCCAGCACCGCACGCCAGGCGAACACTGAAGCTTTCTTT
>TRBJ2-2|once|.|TRBV4-3
CASTDREGTGELFF
TGCGCCAGCACCGACAGGGAGGGCACCGGGGAGCTGTTTTTT
>TRBJ2-3|.|TRBD1|TRBV5-4
CASSKGNRGWRTDTQYF
TGTGCCAGCAGCAAAGGGAACAGGGGTTGGCGCACAGATACGCAGTATTTT
>TRBJ2-7|.|.|TRBV7-6
CASGPQGPSYEQYF
TGTGCCAGCGGACCACAGGGTCCATCCTACGAGCAGTACTTC
>TRBJ1-5|few|TRBD1|TRBV30
CAWRGQGASNQPQHF
TGTGCCTGGAGGGGACAGGGGGCTAGCAATCAGCCCCAGCATTTT
>TRBJ1-2|.|TRBD1|TRBV5-4
CASSPQGDGYTF
TGTGCCAGCAGCCCACAGGGGGATGGCTACACCTTC
>TRBJ2-3|.|.|TRBV10-3
CAISELGGHTDTQYF
TGTGCCATCAGTGAACTCGGGGGCCACACAGATACGCAGTATTTT
>TRBJ2-2|.|.|TRBV19
CASTVLDRNTGELFF
TGTGCCAGTACTGTCCTTGATCGGAACACCGGGGAGCTGTTTTTT
>TRBJ2-4|.|TRBD1|TRBV6-5
CASSSGTGNKNIQYF
TGTGCCAGCAGTTCCGGGACAGGAAACAAAAACATTCAGTACTTC
>TRBJ1-2|few|.|TRBV2
CASSGTDYGYTF
TGTGCCAGCTCCGGGACGGACTATGGCTACACCTTC
>TRBJ1-4|.|.|TRBV4-3
CASSQDPRDEKLFF
TGCGCCAGCAGCCAAGATCCAAGGGATGAAAAACTGTTTTTT
>TRBJ2-7|.|TRBD2|TRBV19
CASSIGGTSGDYEQYF
TGTGCCAGTAGTATAGGGGGGACTAGCGGAGACTACGAGCAGTACTTC
>TRBJ1-4|.|.|TRBV6-5
CASSYTGREKLFF
TGTGCCAGCAGTTACACAGGTCGTGAAAAACTGTTTTTT
>TRBJ1-2|.|TRBD1|TRBV30
CAPKSPGQGKYGYTF
TGTGCCCCTAAGTCCCCGGGACAGGGAAAATATGGCTACACCTTC
>TRBJ2-5|.|.|TRBV7-2
CASSLGGGRGATQYF
TGTGCCAGCAGCTTAGGTGGTGGCAGGGGGGCGACCCAGTACTTC
>TRBJ2-7|.|TRBD1|TRBV6-5
CASRQGAYEQYF
TGTGCCAGTAGACAGGGGGCCTACGAGCAGTACTTC
>TRBJ2-1|.|TRBD1|TRBV9
CASSPGTGDSEQFF
TGTGCCAGCAGCCCGGGGACAGGGGACTCTGAGCAGTTCTTC
>TRBJ1-2|few|.|TRBV4-1
CASSQERGYGYTF
TGCGCCAGCAGCCAAGAAAGGGGTTATGGCTACACCTTC
>TRBJ1-4|.|TRBD1|TRBV6-6
CASSGQGGEKLFF
TGTGCCAGCAGCGGACAGGGAGGTGAAAAACTGTTTTTT
>TRBJ1-1|.|.|TRBV11-2
CASSLDRVGEAFF
TGTGCCAGCAGCTTAGATCGGGTAGGGGAAGCTTTCTTT
>TRBJ2-1|.|.|TRBV11-2
CASSTPPPYNEQFF
TGTGCCAGCAGCACTCCCCCTCCCTACAATGAGCAGTTCTTC
>TRBJ2-7|.|TRBD1|TRBV9
CASSKTGISYEQYF
TGTGCCAGCAGCAAGACAGGGATATCCTACGAGCAGTACTTC
>TRBJ1-1|.|.|TRBV6-5
CASRAGISHTEAFF
TGTGCCAGCCGAGCGGGAATATCCCACACTGAAGCTTTCTTT
>TRBJ2-1|.|TRBD2|TRBV13
CASSLGLRNGRGGPKEQFF
TGTGCCAGCAGCTTAGGCCTCAGGAATGGGCGGGGGGGCCCAAAAGAGCAGTTCTTC
>TRBJ2-5|.|TRBD2|TRBV5-4
CASSLDLIPSGGGEETQYF
TGTGCCAGCAGCTTGGACTTGATTCCTAGCGGGGGGGGAGAAGAGACCCAGTACTTC
>TRBJ1-6|.|.|TRBV5-1
CASSLDSLSPLHF
TGCGCCAGCAGCTTGGATTCACTTTCACCCCTCCACTTT
>TRBJ2-2|.|.|TRBV5-1
CASSSDREVGELFF
TGCGCCAGCAGCAGCGACAGGGAGGTCGGGGAGCTGTTTTTT
>TRBJ1-2|.|.|TRBV5-6
CASSRWTAYKGGYTF
TGTGCCAGCAGCAGATGGACAGCTTACAAGGGTGGCTACACCTTC
>TRBJ1-5|.|.|TRBV18
CASSPGRDQPQHF
TGTGCCAGCTCACCAGGTAGGGATCAGCCCCAGCATTTT
>TRBJ1-2|once|.|TRBV4-3
CASSQVPELYGYTF
TGCGCCAGCAGCCAAGTACCGGAGCTTTATGGCTACACCTTC
>TRBJ1-1|.|.|TRBV4-1
CASSQDRWGNTEAFF
TGCGCCAGCAGCCAAGATAGGTGGGGGAACACTGAAGCTTTCTTT
>TRBJ1-3|few|.|TRBV7-9
CASRHPTNSGNTIYF
TGTGCCAGCCGACACCCAACGAATTCTGGAAACACCATATATTTT
>TRBJ1-1|.|TRBD1|TRBV5-5
CASSPGQGRGSIRAFF
TGTGCCAGCAGTCCGGGACAGGGGCGGGGCTCGATCAGAGCTTTCTTT
>TRBJ2-2|.|.|TRBV5-8
CASSHPGAYRVGELFF
TGTGCCAGCAGCCATCCAGGGGCTTATAGGGTCGGGGAGCTGTTTTTT
>TRBJ2-1|.|.|TRBV10-2
CASSGRAGAHNEQFF
TGCGCCAGCAGTGGACGAGCGGGTGCCCACAATGAGCAGTTCTTC
>TRBJ2-1|.|TRBD1|TRBV5-5
CASSLVRGPPVF
TGTGCCAGCAGCTTGGTTAGGGGGCCCCCGGTCTTC
>TRBJ2-1|.|.|TRBV28
CASSPRGQGSYNEQFF
TGTGCCAGCAGTCCTCGGGGGCAAGGCTCCTACAATGAGCAGTTCTTC
>TRBJ2-7|.|TRBD1|TRBV2
CASSVGTVCHF
TGTGCCAGCAGTGTCGGGACAGTTTGTCACTTC
>TRBJ1-2|.|TRBD1|TRBV9
CASSVEDRDGYTF
TGTGCCAGCAGCGTGGAGGACAGGGACGGCTACACCTTC
>TRBJ1-1|.|.|TRBV7-2
CASSLQGSGTEAFF
TGTGCCAGCAGCTTGCAGGGATCTGGGACTGAAGCTTTCTTT
>TRBJ1-3|.|.|TRBV5-4
CASASGSGNTIYF
TGTGCCAGTGCGTCAGGTTCTGGAAACACCATATATTTT
>TRBJ1-1|.|.|TRBV27
CASNSLGKLNTEAFF
TGTGCCAGCAATTCCCTCGGCAAACTGAACACTGAAGCTTTCTTT
>TRBJ1-4|.|TRBD1|TRBV7-2
CASSLQRQGGREKLFF
TGTGCCAGCAGCTTACAACGACAGGGCGGACGAGAAAAACTGTTTTTT
>TRBJ1-1|once|.|TRBV20-1
CSAGDREAFF
TGCAGTGCTGGGGACCGTGAAGCTTTCTTT
>TRBJ2-2|.|.|TRBV7-2
CASSLEGGGSGELFF
TGTGCCAGCAGCTTAGAGGGAGGGGGCAGCGGGGAGCTGTTTTTT
>TRBJ1-6|few|.|TRBV11-2
CASSPRGGSSYNSPLHF
TGTGCCAGCAGCCCCCGGGGGGGGAGCTCCTATAATTCACCCCTCCACTTT
>TRBJ2-7|.|TRBD2|TRBV7-8
CASSLRGAYEQYF
TGTGCCAGCAGCCTGCGGGGGGCCTACGAGCAGTACTTC
>TRBJ2-6|once|.|TRBV5-4
CASRGAGANVLTF
TGTGCCAGCAGGGGGGCTGGGGCCAACGTCCTGACTTTC
>TRBJ2-1|.|.|TRBV19
CASSIWSNEQFF
TGTGCCAGTAGTATTTGGAGCAATGAGCAGTTCTTC
>TRBJ1-1|.|.|TRBV6-1
CASRDSGQPNTEAFF
TGTGCCAGCAGGGACTCGGGACAACCGAACACTGAAGCTTTCTTT
>TRBJ2-7|.|TRBD1|TRBV5-1
CASFGTRDRASYEQYF
TGCGCCAGCTTTGGGACTCGGGACAGGGCTTCCTACGAGCAGTACTTC